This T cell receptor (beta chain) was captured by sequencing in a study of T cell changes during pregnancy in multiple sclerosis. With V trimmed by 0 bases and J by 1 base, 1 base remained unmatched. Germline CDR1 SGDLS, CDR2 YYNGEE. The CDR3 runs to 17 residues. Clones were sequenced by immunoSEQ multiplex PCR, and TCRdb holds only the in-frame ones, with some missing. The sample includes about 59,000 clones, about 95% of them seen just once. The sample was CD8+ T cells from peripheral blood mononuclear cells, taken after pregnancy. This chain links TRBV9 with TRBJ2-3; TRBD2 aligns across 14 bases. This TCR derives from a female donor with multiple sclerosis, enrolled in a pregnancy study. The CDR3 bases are TGTGCCAGCAGCGTAGGGGGACTAGCGGGAGGCACAGATACGCAGTATTTT. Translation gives CASSVGGLAGGTDTQYF. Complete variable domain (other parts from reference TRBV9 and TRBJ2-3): DSGVTQTPKHLITATGQRVTLRCSPRSGDLSVYWYQQSLDQGLQFLIQYYNGEERAKGNILERFSAQQFPDLHSELNLSSLELGDSALYFCASSVGGLAGGTDTQYFGPGTRLTVL.